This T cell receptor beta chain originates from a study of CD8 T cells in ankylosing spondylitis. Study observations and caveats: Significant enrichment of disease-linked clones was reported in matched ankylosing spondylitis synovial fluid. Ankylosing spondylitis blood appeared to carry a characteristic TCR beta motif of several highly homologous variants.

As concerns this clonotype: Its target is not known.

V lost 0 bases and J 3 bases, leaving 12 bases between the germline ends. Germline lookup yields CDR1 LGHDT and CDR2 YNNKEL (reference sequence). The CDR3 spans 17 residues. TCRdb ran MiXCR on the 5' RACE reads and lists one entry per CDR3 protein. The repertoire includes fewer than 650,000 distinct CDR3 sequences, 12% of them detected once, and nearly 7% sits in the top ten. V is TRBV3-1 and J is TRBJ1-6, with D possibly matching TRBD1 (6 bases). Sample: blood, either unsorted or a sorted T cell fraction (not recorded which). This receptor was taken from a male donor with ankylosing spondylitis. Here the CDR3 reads CASSQEVRGVYNSPLHF. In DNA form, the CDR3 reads TGTGCCAGCAGCCAAGAGGTCAGGGGCGTCTATAATTCACCCCTCCACTTT.